This is a list of T cell receptor beta chains from one sample in a study of control samples from healthy donors and cancer patients. Sequenced by immunoSEQ multiplex PCR; TCRdb stores in-frame clones only, minus some. The sample shows some 94,000 clones, more than 85% of them seen only once. Sequencing input: blood. Source of these receptors: a woman between 45 and 65 years old in good health. CDR3s include the opening cysteine and the closing phenylalanine or tryptophan. A D gene is named only where the DNA matches it firmly. Rows may omit the clone size; those that give it use once, few, many or a size class.

>-|-|TRBV6-4|12|TRBJ2-7
TGTGCCAGCAGTTGGCGCTCCTACGAGCAGTACTTC
CASSWRSYEQYF
>-|-|TRBV4-2|16|TRBJ2-7
TGTGCCAGCAGCCAGGGGGGAAGTCAGAGGAACTACGAGCAGTACTTC
CASSQGGSQRNYEQYF
>-|-|TRBV29-1|12|TRBJ2-1
TGCAGCGTTGGTCGCCAGCGGGATGAGCAGTTCTTC
CSVGRQRDEQFF
>-|TRBD1|TRBV6-4|15|TRBJ1-2
TGTGCCAGCAGTGACCCGGGACAGGGCGTCAATGGCTACACCTTC
CASSDPGQGVNGYTF
>-|TRBD2|TRBV19|15|TRBJ2-1
TGTGCCAGTAGCCCGACTAGCCGCCCGAAGGGTGAGCAGTTCTTC
CASSPTSRPKGEQFF
>-|TRBD1|TRBV2|13|TRBJ1-5
TGTGCCAGCAGCCGACAGGGGGATCAGCCCCAGCATTTT
CASSRQGDQPQHF
>-|-|TRBV9|13|TRBJ2-1
TGTGCCAGCAGCTCAAGACTAGACAATGAGCAGTTCTTC
CASSSRLDNEQFF
>many|TRBD1|TRBV7-2|16|TRBJ1-6
TGTGCCAGCAGCTTAGACAGGACAGGGGCTAGCTCACCCCTCCACTTT
CASSLDRTGASSPLHF
>-|TRBD1|TRBV16|15|TRBJ2-1
TGTGCCAGCAGCCGCGGGACAGGCGGATACAATGAGCAGTTCTTC
CASSRGTGGYNEQFF
>few|-|TRBV4-3|16|TRBJ2-5
TGCGCCAGCAGCCAAGATACGGCAGGGGGGCAAGAGACCCAGTACTTC
CASSQDTAGGQETQYF
>-|-|TRBV11-3|12|TRBJ2-1
TGTGCCAGCAGCCCCCGCCCGTCCGAGCAGTTCTTC
CASSPRPSEQFF
>few|-|TRBV5-1|13|TRBJ2-7
TGCGCCAGCAGCTCGGGCCAGGGTGGCAAGCAGTACTTC
CASSSGQGGKQYF
>-|-|TRBV20-1|13|TRBJ2-7
TGCAGTGCTAGTCCCGGGGTCGGGGTCGAGCAGTACTTC
CSASPGVGVEQYF
>-|TRBD2|TRBV3-1/TRBV3-2|15|TRBJ2-5
TGTGCCAGCAGCCCGGGACTAGCAAGCCAAGAGACCCAGTACTTC
CASSPGLASQETQYF
>-|-|TRBV6-5|14|TRBJ1-5
TGTGCCAGCAGTTACTCCACAGGGAATCAGCCCCAGCATTTT
CASSYSTGNQPQHF
>-|-|TRBV12-5|14|TRBJ2-7
TGTGCTAGTGGGCTGGGGCAGGGTAGAAACGAGCAGTACTTC
CASGLGQGRNEQYF
>-|-|TRBV10-3|15|TRBJ1-5
TGTGCCATCAGTGGGGGGGACGGCGGCAATCAGCCCCAGCATTTT
CAISGGDGGNQPQHF
>-|-|TRBV28|13|TRBJ1-1
TGTGCCAGCAGTTCCCGTTCGGGCCTGGGGGATCTCTTT
CASSSRSGLGDLF
>-|-|TRBV5-4|15|TRBJ2-2
TGTGCCAGCAGCTTTAAGACTACAAACACCGGGGAGCTGTTTTTT
CASSFKTTNTGELFF
>-|TRBD2|TRBV29-1|13|TRBJ2-1
TGCAGCGTTGACGGGACTAGCGGGAATGAGCAGTTCTTC
CSVDGTSGNEQFF
>-|-|TRBV19|14|TRBJ2-7
TGTGCCAGTAGTGCCGGGACACCGTCCTACGAGCAGTACTTC
CASSAGTPSYEQYF
>-|-|TRBV6-5|15|TRBJ2-5
TGTGCCAGCAGTTACACCGGCCTATTAGTAGAGACCCAGTACTTC
CASSYTGLLVETQYF
>-|TRBD1|TRBV27|17|TRBJ2-7
TGTGCCAGCAGTTTAACTGGACAGGGGGCCAATACCTACGAGCAGTACTTC
CASSLTGQGANTYEQYF
>few|-|TRBV9|15|TRBJ2-1
TGTGCCAGCAGCGTAGAGAGGTGGACCTACAATGAGCAGTTCTTC
CASSVERWTYNEQFF
>-|TRBD2|TRBV29-1|15|TRBJ2-1
TGCAGCGTTAAACCGGGGGGGCCCCCCTCAAATGAGCAGTTCTTC
CSVKPGGPPSNEQFF
>few|-|TRBV29-1|12|TRBJ2-5
TGCAGCGTTGAAATAGGGTTCGAGACCCAGTACTTC
CSVEIGFETQYF
>few|TRBD1|TRBV18|14|TRBJ1-1
TGTGCCAGCTCACTAGGGAGGGGGCGAGGTGAAGCTTTCTTT
CASSLGRGRGEAFF
>-|-|TRBV9|14|TRBJ2-7
TGTGCCAGCAGCGTAGACCTACTGGGGTACGAGCAGTACTTC
CASSVDLLGYEQYF
>few|TRBD2|TRBV28|15|TRBJ2-7
TGTGCCAGCAACACATACGGGGGGGGCTCCTACGAGCAGTACTTC
CASNTYGGGSYEQYF
>once|TRBD1|TRBV6-6|15|TRBJ2-7
TGTGCCAGCACTAAAAGGACAGGGGCGACCTACGAGCAGTACTTC
CASTKRTGATYEQYF
>-|TRBD2|TRBV9|16|TRBJ2-2
TGTGCCAGCAGCGTAGGAACTAGCGGGAGTCTCGGGGAGCTGTTTTTT
CASSVGTSGSLGELFF
>-|-|TRBV29-1|12|TRBJ1-1
TGCAGCGTTAGGGTGCCGAACACTGAAGCTTTCTTT
CSVRVPNTEAFF
>-|-|TRBV28|14|TRBJ1-2
TGTGCCAGCAGGGGGGTGTCTCTTAACTATGGCTACACCTTC
CASRGVSLNYGYTF
>-|TRBD1|TRBV3-1/TRBV3-2|17|TRBJ1-1
TGTGCCAGCAGCCTTGGACAGGGAAGCTTTAGGAACACTGAAGCTTTCTTT
CASSLGQGSFRNTEAFF
>-|TRBD2|TRBV4-2|19|TRBJ2-1
TGTGCCAGCTCGAAAGGAGGGCTAGCGGGGGGGAGCTCCTACAATGAGCAGTTCTTC
CASSKGGLAGGSSYNEQFF
>-|TRBD2|TRBV20-1|16|TRBJ2-3
TGCAGTGCTAGTCTGCGGGGGGAGACTAGCACAGATACGCAGTATTTT
CSASLRGETSTDTQYF
>-|-|TRBV7-2|16|TRBJ1-6
TGTGCCAGCAGCTCCCCTAGTGGGGTCCCTAATTCACCCCTCCACTTT
CASSSPSGVPNSPLHF
>-|TRBD1|TRBV19|14|TRBJ2-1
TGTGCCAGTATACAGACAGGGGACGCCAATGAGCAGTTCTTC
CASIQTGDANEQFF
>-|-|TRBV20-1|11|TRBJ2-4
TGCAGTGCCGCCCCCGGGGACATTCAGTACTTC
CSAAPGDIQYF
>few|TRBD1|TRBV28|14|TRBJ2-7
TGTGCCAGCAGATCCCGACAGGGGACCTACGAGCAGTACTTC
CASRSRQGTYEQYF
>few|-|TRBV28|16|TRBJ1-3
TGTGCCAGCAGTTCCCTAGGAGGGGGCTCTGGAAACACCATATATTTT
CASSSLGGGSGNTIYF
>-|TRBD1|TRBV25-1|16|TRBJ1-5
TGTGCCAGCAGTGTGGACAGGGGGGTATTCAATCAGCCCCAGCATTTT
CASSVDRGVFNQPQHF
>-|-|TRBV19|14|TRBJ1-2
TGTGCCAGTAGTATAGAGCAGGGTAGCTATGGCTACACCTTC
CASSIEQGSYGYTF
>-|TRBD1|TRBV6-1|13|TRBJ2-7
TGTGCCAGCAGTGACGACAGGGCCTACGAGCAGTACTTC
CASSDDRAYEQYF
>-|-|TRBV15|13|TRBJ2-7
TGTGCCACCAGCAGAGATGTACAGTACGAGCAGTACTTC
CATSRDVQYEQYF
>-|TRBD2|TRBV7-2|15|TRBJ2-1
TGTGCCAGCAAAGTAGTGCTAGCGGCCCACAATGAGCAGTTCTTC
CASKVVLAAHNEQFF
>-|-|TRBV10-3|13|TRBJ1-4
TGTGCCATCAGTGAAAGTGAGGGTGAAAAACTGTTTTTT
CAISESEGEKLFF
>-|-|TRBV10-3|13|TRBJ2-3
TGTGCCATCCGTGGTCTGGAAACAGATACGCAGTATTTT
CAIRGLETDTQYF
>-|-|TRBV13|15|TRBJ2-2
TGTGCCAGCAGCTTGCAGGGCATGCTGGCCGGGGAGCTGTTTTTT
CASSLQGMLAGELFF
>once|TRBD2|TRBV19|15|TRBJ2-7
TGTGCCAGTAGTACATACAGCGGGGGGGCAGTCGAGCAGTACTTC
CASSTYSGGAVEQYF
>-|-|TRBV6-5|13|TRBJ1-4
TGTGCCAGCAGGGGGGTAGGAAATGAAAAACTGTTTTTT
CASRGVGNEKLFF
>-|TRBD1|TRBV29-1|14|TRBJ2-2
TGCAGCGTAATGACAGGGGGCGACACCGGGGAGCTGTTTTTT
CSVMTGGDTGELFF
>-|TRBD2|TRBV29-1|13|TRBJ2-5
TGCAGCCTCGGCGGGGGGGGCTATGAGACCCAGTACTTC
CSLGGGGYETQYF
>-|-|TRBV28|15|TRBJ2-2
TGTGCCAGTAAAAGGGGCGGCGCGAACACCGGGGAGCTGTTTTTT
CASKRGGANTGELFF
>-|-|TRBV7-9|13|TRBJ1-1
TGTGCCAGCAGCCCCCTCCCGGACACTGAAGCTTTCTTT
CASSPLPDTEAFF
>-|-|TRBV19|11|TRBJ1-2
TGTGCCAGTAGTCCGAACTATGGCTACACCTTC
CASSPNYGYTF
>-|TRBD2|TRBV6-6|16|TRBJ2-3
TGTGCCAGCAGTTACCCGAAGCGGGGGGGCACAGATACGCAGTATTTT
CASSYPKRGGTDTQYF
>-|-|TRBV18|14|TRBJ2-7
TGTGCCAGCTCCCGGATGCGGACAGAGTACGAGCAGTACTTC
CASSRMRTEYEQYF
>-|TRBD2|TRBV3-1/TRBV3-2|15|TRBJ2-7
TGTGCCAGCAGCCCCAGTCTTGTTAGCGGGAGGGCCCCGTACTTC
CASSPSLVSGRAPYF